This T cell receptor (beta chain) was sequenced for a study of T cells after yellow fever vaccination. About the research overall: Researchers used SMART-Seq v4 Ultra Low Input to prepare fractions that had low cell numbers. Notes on the study in general: Peaking on day 5 versus 15, the secondary response was faster but weaker.

The V end lost 0 bases, the J end lost 5 bases, and 14 bases lay between the germline ends. The germline V gene encodes CDR1 SGDLS and CDR2 YYNGEE. The CDR3 extends over 15 amino acids. UMIs and a universal primer site were added when TCR cDNA was made by 5'RACE template switching. TCRdb recomputed calls from the 5' RACE reads with MiXCR, one row per CDR3 protein. The table shows some 30,000 distinct CDR3 sequences, with roughly 4.5% occurring only once. This clonotype has ten or more counts. Its antigen is not identified. This rearrangement joins TRBV9 to TRBJ1-1; no clear D. The sequencing here drew on CD8+ T cells sorted from PBMCs, taken 5 days after the yellow fever booster vaccination. This receptor was taken from a man between 25 and 39 years old who received the YFV17D yellow fever vaccine. The CDR3 region is CASSVGRGGSTEAFF. For the CDR3, the DNA is TGTGCCAGCAGCGTAGGCCGTGGTGGAAGTACTGAAGCTTTCTTT.